Below are 23 T cell receptor beta chains sequenced from a single sample in a study of shared clonotypes between healthy human individuals. Terminally differentiated effector memory CD45RA+ cells were excluded by CCR7 positive selection of CD45RO-negative cells. Using immunoSEQ multiplex PCR, the repertoire was profiled, and TCRdb retains in-frame clones only, with some absent. The repertoire holds around 1.9 million clones, with roughly 91% as singletons. The sequencing sample was made of naive CD8+ T cells from PBMCs. All receptors derive from a man in his late teens or twenties in good health. Some clones in this sample may be carry-over from other donors' samples.

This clone was seen a handful of times. The chain has TRBV25-1 and TRBJ1-2; possible D gene TRBD1, 5 bases. Germline CDR1 and CDR2: MGHDK and SYGVNS. The CDR3 sequence is 12 residues long. V was clipped by 8 bases and J by 1 base, with 8 bases between them. The DNA for the CDR3 is TGTGCCAGCCAGGGAGGTAACTATGGCTACACCTTC. Protein: CASQGGNYGYTF.

On this clone itself: Different DNA sequences within this sample yield the same CDR3. The V and J genes are TRBV27 and TRBJ2-7; 12 bases align to TRBD2. The V gene's germline CDR1 is MNHEY and CDR2 SMNVEV (reference sequence). The V and J ends lost 5 bases and 5 bases, in that order; junction bases with no gene match: 7. The CDR3 is 15 amino acids. CDR3 sequence reads: CASSPLAGGPNEQYF. DNA of the CDR3: TGTGCCAGCAGTCCCCTAGCGGGAGGGCCTAACGAGCAGTACTTC.

This chain links TRBV5-1 with TRBJ2-3; a weak D match, TRBD2 (6 bases). Germline lookup yields CDR1 SGHRS and CDR2 YFSETQ. The V and J ends lost 1 base and 3 bases respectively, with 15 bases between them. The CDR3 length is 16 residues. The CDR3 DNA reads as TGCGCCAGCAGCTTGCGGGGCGGGGTGGTAACAGATACGCAGTATTTT. Protein product: CASSLRGGVVTDTQYF.

This chain connects TRBV4-1 to TRBJ2-1, with TRBD2 as a possible D gene (6 bases). The CDR3 runs 15 residues. V lost 4 bases and J 7 bases, leaving 17 bases between the germline ends. The germline CDR1 and CDR2 sequences are MGHRA and YSYEKL. CDR3 loop: CASSPIRDSRNEQFF. The CDR3 coding sequence is TGCGCCAGCAGCCCGATCCGGGACTCAAGGAATGAGCAGTTCTTC.

This clone was detected a few times. The rearrangement links TRBV9 to TRBJ1-1, with TRBD1 matching 10 bases. The J segment lost 4 bases and the V segment lost 0 bases, leaving 9 bases of the junction unmatched. This CDR3 has 17 residues. Germline CDR1 is SGDLS and CDR2 is YYNGEE. The CDR3 DNA is TGTGCCAGCAGCGTAGGTTGGGAGGACAGGGGGGGCACTGAAGCTTTCTTT. This codes for CASSVGWEDRGGTEAFF.

V gene TRBV7-2 combines with J gene TRBJ2-5; no clear D. Germline V gene lookup returns CDR1 SGHTA and CDR2 FQGNSA. The CDR3 spans 15 residues. With 4 bases removed from V and 5 bases from J, the gap between germline ends came to 17 bases. The DNA for the CDR3 is TGTGCCAGCAGCTCGGCGAAGCTACGGGCGGAGACCCAGTACTTC. Its protein is CASSSAKLRAETQYF.

A few counts support this clone. This same CDR3 is encoded by further DNA sequences in the sample. The rearrangement joins TRBV9 to TRBJ1-3; D may be TRBD1 (5 bases). The V gene's germline CDR1 is SGDLS and CDR2 YYNGEE. The CDR3 extends over 15 amino acids. Trimming removed 0 bases at V and 4 bases at J, with 11 bases between. For the CDR3, the DNA is TGTGCCAGCAGCGTAGGCGGGGGTTCGGGAAACACCATATATTTT. This gives the protein CASSVGGGSGNTIYF.

CDR3 DNA sequence: TGTGCCAGCAGCTTGGGAACGGGACTAGCTGAGACCCAGTACTTC. Amino acid sequence: CASSLGTGLAETQYF. V usage is TRBV5-6 and J usage is TRBJ2-5; 9 positions agree with TRBD2. Germline loops: CDR1 SGHDT, CDR2 YYEEEE. The CDR3 spans 15 residues. The V and J ends lost 0 bases and 5 bases, in that order; junction bases with no gene match: 5. Looking up the rest from reference TRBV5-6 and TRBJ2-5 gives the full variable domain: DAGVTQSPTHLIKTRGQQVTLRCSPKSGHDTVSWYQQALGQGPQFIFQYYEEEERQRGNFPDRFSGHQFPNYSSELNVNALLLGDSALYLCASSLGTGLAETQYFGPGTRLLVL.

Turning to this clone: The identical CDR3 is also encoded by other nucleotide sequences in the sample. The chain recombines TRBV4-1 with TRBJ2-7; TRBD2 matches at 7 bases. There are 15 residues in the CDR3. Germline trimming cut 1 base from V and 3 bases from J; bases unmatched to any gene: 6. From germline, CDR1 is MGHRA and CDR2 YSYEKL. The CDR3, as DNA: TGCGCCAGCAGCCAAGGGTGGGGGGGAGGCTACGAGCAGTACTTC. This sequence encodes CASSQGWGGGYEQYF.

The chain links TRBV6-1 to TRBJ2-7; D remains unclear. The V and J ends lost 4 bases and 3 bases respectively, with 10 bases between them. Germline V lookup: CDR1 MNHNS, CDR2 SASEGT. This CDR3 has 13 residues. For the CDR3, the DNA is TGTGCCAGCAGTGTGCAGGTCCTCTACGAGCAGTACTTC. It is translated as CASSVQVLYEQYF.

This clone is a singleton in its sample. The rearrangement joins TRBV7-9 to TRBJ2-7; TRBD1 aligns across 8 bases. V shed 1 base and J 1 base; nucleotides not matched to a gene: 9. The CDR3 contains 17 residues. Germline V gene data show CDR1 as SEHNR and CDR2 as FQNEAQ (reference sequence). CDR3 sequence (DNA): TGTGCCAGCAGCTTAGGCCGGACAGGGCGCGCTTCCTACGAGCAGTACTTC. Amino acids: CASSLGRTGRASYEQYF. The variable domain in full, with the rest retrieved from reference TRBV7-9 and TRBJ2-7, is DTGVSQNPRHKITKRGQNVTFRCDPISEHNRLYWYRQTLGQGPEFLTYFQNEAQLEKSRLLSDRFSAERPKGSFSTLEIQRTEQGDSAMYLCASSLGRTGRASYEQYFGPGTRLTVT.

The chain is built from TRBV27 and TRBJ2-1, with D unresolved. Germline CDR1 MNHEY, CDR2 SMNVEV (reference sequence). The CDR3 is 13 residues long. With 3 bases removed from V and 7 bases from J, the gap between germline ends came to 10 bases. The CDR3 loop is CASSFLLMNEQFF. The CDR3, as DNA: TGTGCCAGCAGTTTCCTCTTAATGAATGAGCAGTTCTTC.

The chain combines TRBV19 with TRBJ2-1; 7 bases map to TRBD2. Germline V gives CDR1 LNHDA, CDR2 SQIVND (reference sequence). The CDR3 consists of 17 residues. V lost 3 bases and J lost 4; bases outside the gene matches: 12. The CDR3 coding sequence is TGTGCCAGTAGTATCTTGAGAGTGCGGGGGAAGTACAATGAGCAGTTCTTC. Amino acid sequence: CASSILRVRGKYNEQFF.

The chain joins TRBV7-9 to TRBJ2-1, with 7 bases matching TRBD2. With 4 bases clipped from V and 9 bases from J, the junction kept 9 bases outside the gene matches. The CDR3 sequence is 14 residues long. Germline V CDR1 and CDR2: SEHNR, FQNEAQ (reference sequence). DNA for the CDR3: TGTGCCAGCAGCTCCACTACTAGCGCCATTGAGCAGTTCTTC. Translation: CASSSTTSAIEQFF.

The chain couples TRBV27 to TRBJ2-7; TRBD2 aligns across 14 bases. The CDR3 extends over 15 amino acids. Germline values: CDR1 MNHEY, CDR2 SMNVEV (reference sequence). J was trimmed by 3 bases and V by 10 bases; bases with no gene match: 8. The CDR3 region is CATSQGLAGVYEQYF. CDR3 bases: TGTGCCACTTCTCAGGGACTAGCGGGAGTCTACGAGCAGTACTTC.

This chain links TRBV19 with TRBJ2-7; D not certain. Deletions cut 3 bases from V and 3 bases from J, with 9 bases between. CDR1 is LNHDA and CDR2 is SQIVND in the germline V gene (reference sequence). This CDR3 is built from 13 residues. In nucleotides, the CDR3 is TGTGCCAGTAGTATGTCAGCCCTCTACGAGCAGTACTTC. Translation: CASSMSALYEQYF.

This rearrangement joins TRBV4-2 to TRBJ2-2; D uncertain. This CDR3 has 14 amino acids. V was clipped by 4 bases and J by 7 bases, with 13 bases between them. Per germline, CDR1 LGHNA and CDR2 YNFKEQ. The CDR3 region is CASSPPIIGGELFF. For the CDR3, the DNA is TGTGCCAGCAGCCCTCCCATCATCGGCGGGGAGCTGTTTTTT.

The rearrangement links TRBV27 to TRBJ1-1, with a possible D match to TRBD1 (6 bases). This CDR3 has 15 amino acids. Germline V lookup: CDR1 MNHEY, CDR2 SMNVEV (reference sequence). Between the trimmed V and J ends, which lost 2 bases and 3 bases, there was a span of 13 bases. The CDR3 sequence: CASSLLAGAYTEAFF. In nucleotides, the CDR3 is TGTGCCAGCAGTTTACTAGCAGGGGCCTACACTGAAGCTTTCTTT.

V is TRBV4-1 and J is TRBJ2-1, with TRBD1 identical over 11 bases. Germline loops: CDR1 MGHRA, CDR2 YSYEKL. V gave up 2 bases and J gave up 5 bases; unmatched junction bases: 14. This CDR3 region has 19 residues. The CDR3 loop is CASSQYPAGGDRGDNEQFF. The CDR3, as DNA: TGCGCCAGCAGCCAATATCCAGCGGGTGGGGACAGGGGGGACAATGAGCAGTTCTTC.

V and J are TRBV7-8 and TRBJ2-7; a possible D gene is TRBD2 (6 bases). The CDR3 has 14 amino acids. CDR1 is SGHVS, CDR2 FQNEAQ, per germline. The V gene lost 5 bases and the J gene lost 6 bases, with 17 bases spanning the gap. CDR3 in amino acids: CASSRSGLGGEQYF. The DNA for the CDR3 is TGTGCCAGCAGCCGATCGGGACTTGGAGGCGAGCAGTACTTC.

The chain carries TRBV6-1 and TRBJ1-1; a possible D gene is TRBD1 (5 bases). Germline values: CDR1 MNHNS, CDR2 SASEGT. The CDR3 has 15 amino acids. The V end was cut by 2 bases, the J end by 7 bases, with 17 bases between. Here the CDR3 DNA reads TGTGCCAGCAGTGAACTGGGGGTTTGGGGGAATGAAGCTTTCTTT. The encoded protein is CASSELGVWGNEAFF.

The chain has TRBV27 and TRBJ2-1; no clear D. This CDR3 contains 12 residues. In germline, CDR1 is MNHEY, CDR2 SMNVEV (reference sequence). Trimming stripped 7 bases from V and 7 bases from J, with 11 bases between. CDR3 sequence (DNA): TGTGCCAGCAACACGTGGAGTAATGAGCAGTTCTTC. Its protein product is CASNTWSNEQFF.

The chain combines TRBV6-1 with TRBJ2-1; D call uncertain. Trimming left V 2 bases short and J 9 bases short, with 26 bases between. The CDR3 loop spans 18 amino acids. Germline CDR1 reads MNHNS; CDR2 reads SASEGT. The CDR3 DNA follows: TGTGCCAGCAGTGAATCGGATGGGGATACCGCCGACACCAGTGAGCAGTTCTTC. This sequence encodes CASSESDGDTADTSEQFF.